This entry concerns a single T cell receptor beta chain. PCR primers comprised 60 Vbeta and 13 Jbeta primers. The data were produced by immunoSEQ multiplex PCR, yet TCRdb's version contains in-frame clones alone and is incomplete. Here the sample spans roughly 150,000 clones, 65% to 90% being singletons. The data are from a study of cytomegalovirus exposure and HLA in healthy donors. Germline V gene lookup returns CDR1 SEHNR and CDR2 FQNEAQ (reference sequence). This CDR3 has 18 amino acids. Sequencing was carried out using PBMCs. The chain couples TRBV7-9 to TRBJ2-5, with 8 bases that match TRBD2. The assigned J gene may be wrong: the sequence end matches TRBJ2-7 better. The sequence derives from a male donor in good health and CMV-seronegative. The CDR3: CASSLGRGDTILSYEQYF. CDR3 DNA sequence: TGTGCCAGCAGCTTAGGGCGGGGGGACACCATCCTTTCCTACGAGCAGTACTTC.